One and the same sample provided the 2 T cell receptor beta chains below, sequenced in a study of tumor and adjacent non-tumor tissue in lung cancer. No cell sorting was done before RNA was extracted from the tissue. More than 3 cm separated this lung sample from the edge of the tumor. Three rounds of nested PCR, following a modified ARM-PCR protocol, produced the TCRbeta library. TCRdb passed the multiplex PCR reads through MiXCR, listing each CDR3 protein once. This table holds around 80,000 distinct CDR3 sequences, 76% found once. Sequencing input: distant non-tumor lung tissue. These receptors were collected from a man aged 65 to 85 with non-small cell lung cancer.

This clonotype was recorded once. One end of the junction fails to match germline, which may point to a read error. This sequence joins TRBV10-1 and TRBJ2-3; the D gene is possibly TRBD1 (5 bases). The CDR3 is made up of 15 amino acids. The germline CDR1 and CDR2 sequences are WNHNN and SYGVQD (reference sequence). The CDR3 DNA reads as TGCGCCAACAGTGATGGGGCGGCTGGCATAGTTACGCAGTATTTT. This sequence encodes CANSDGAAGIVTQYF.

The table lists this clonotype with a few counts. At one boundary the junction diverges from the germline segment, which might be a read error. The chain has TRBV28 and TRBJ2-1, with D unresolved. Germline V gives CDR1 MDHEN, CDR2 SYDVKM. This CDR3 region has 14 residues. As DNA, the CDR3 is TGTGTCAGCAGTATAACCCTTTTGGATCCTGAGCAGTTCTTC. Its translation is CVSSITLLDPEQFF.